This T cell receptor (beta chain) stems from a study of identical twins. The study, taken as a whole, reports: Analyses of zero insertions could, in part, be confounded by invariant MAIT and iNKT cells.

The cDNA had a unique molecular identifier and a template-switch universal primer site. In TCRdb, the 5' RACE reads were re-called with MiXCR into one record per CDR3 protein. Among over 200,000 distinct CDR3 sequences listed, about 11% were seen once. In regard to this clonotype: Antigen: not known.

The CDR3 has 14 residues. The V end lost 3 bases, the J end lost 0 bases, and 8 bases lay between the germline ends. V usage is TRBV12-3 or TRBV12-4 and J usage is TRBJ1-1; D ambiguous. This receptor was obtained from a man aged 50-59 years in good health. Specimen: memory T cells sorted from blood. The CDR3 is CASSFLEMNTEAFF. The CDR3 region has the DNA TGTGCCAGCAGTTTCTTAGAAATGAACACTGAAGCTTTCTTT.